This TCR beta chain is from a study of post-analysis software for immune sequencing data. The germline V gene encodes CDR1 LGHNA and CDR2 YSLEER. CDR3 length: 16 amino acids. V lost 0 bases and J lost 2, with 14 bases in between. Turning to this clonotype: Its antigen is unknown.

Incorporated into the TCR beta cDNA libraries were unique molecular identifiers, which served to reduce PCR and sequencing biases. TCRdb re-called the PCR reads through MiXCR, storing one row per CDR3 protein. The sample records roughly 800,000 distinct CDR3 sequences, roughly 50% being singletons. Study-wide results and caveats: The five TRBV segments detected at higher frequency in patients than in controls included TRBV5-6, TRBV5-1 and TRBV20-1.

The genes are TRBV4-3 and TRBJ2-7; possibly TRBD2 for D (6 bases). Material for sequencing was blood. The TCR comes from a girl under 18 with multiple sclerosis. The DNA of the CDR3 is TGCGCCAGCAGCCAAGACGTGTGGGAGGTCCCCTACGAGCAGTACTTC. Its translation: CASSQDVWEVPYEQYF.